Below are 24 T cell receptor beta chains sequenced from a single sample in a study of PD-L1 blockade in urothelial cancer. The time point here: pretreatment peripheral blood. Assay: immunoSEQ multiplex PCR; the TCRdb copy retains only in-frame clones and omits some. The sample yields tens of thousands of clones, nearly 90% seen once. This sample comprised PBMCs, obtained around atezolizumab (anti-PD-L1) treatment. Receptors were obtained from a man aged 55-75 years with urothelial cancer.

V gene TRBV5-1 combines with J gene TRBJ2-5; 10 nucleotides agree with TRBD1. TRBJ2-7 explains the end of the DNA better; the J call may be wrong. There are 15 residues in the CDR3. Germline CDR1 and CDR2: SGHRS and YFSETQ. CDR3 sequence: CASSLGRDRGYEQYF. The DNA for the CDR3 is TGCGCCAGCAGTCTTGGCCGGGACAGGGGCTACGAGCAGTACTTC.

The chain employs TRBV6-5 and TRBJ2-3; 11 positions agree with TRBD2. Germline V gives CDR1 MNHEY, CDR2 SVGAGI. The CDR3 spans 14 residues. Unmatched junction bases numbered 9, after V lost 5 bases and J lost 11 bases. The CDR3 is CASSTPGLAVVQYF. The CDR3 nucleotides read TGTGCCAGCAGTACCCCGGGACTAGCGGTGGTGCAGTATTTT.

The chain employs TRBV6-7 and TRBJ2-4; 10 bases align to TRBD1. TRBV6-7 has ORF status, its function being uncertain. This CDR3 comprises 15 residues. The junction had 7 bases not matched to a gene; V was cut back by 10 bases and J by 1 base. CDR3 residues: CATRRQGAAKNIQYF. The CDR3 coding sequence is TGTGCCACCAGGCGACAGGGGGCGGCCAAAAACATTCAGTACTTC.

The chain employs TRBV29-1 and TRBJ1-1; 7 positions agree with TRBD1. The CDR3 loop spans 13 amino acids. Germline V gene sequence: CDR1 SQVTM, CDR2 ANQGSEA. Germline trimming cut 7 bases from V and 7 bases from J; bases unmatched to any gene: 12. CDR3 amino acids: CSAATPGQVEAFF. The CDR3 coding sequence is TGCAGCGCTGCCACCCCAGGACAGGTTGAAGCTTTCTTT.

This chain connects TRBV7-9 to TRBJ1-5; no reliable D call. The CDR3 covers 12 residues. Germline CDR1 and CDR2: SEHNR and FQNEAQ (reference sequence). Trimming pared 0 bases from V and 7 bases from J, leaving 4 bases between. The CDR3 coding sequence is TGTGCCAGCAGCTTAGCGGGCCAGCCCCAGCATTTT. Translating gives CASSLAGQPQHF.

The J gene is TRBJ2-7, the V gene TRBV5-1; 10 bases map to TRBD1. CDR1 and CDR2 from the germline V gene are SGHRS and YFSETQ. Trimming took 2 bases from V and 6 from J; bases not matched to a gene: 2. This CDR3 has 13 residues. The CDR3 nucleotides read TGCGCCAGCAGCTTAGGGACAGGGGCCGAGCAGTACTTC. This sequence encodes CASSLGTGAEQYF.

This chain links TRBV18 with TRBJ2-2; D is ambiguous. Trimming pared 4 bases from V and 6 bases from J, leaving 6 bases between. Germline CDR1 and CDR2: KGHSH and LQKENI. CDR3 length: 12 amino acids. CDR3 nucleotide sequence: TGTGCCAGCTCACTGCGTTCCGGGGAGCTGTTTTTT. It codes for CASSLRSGELFF.

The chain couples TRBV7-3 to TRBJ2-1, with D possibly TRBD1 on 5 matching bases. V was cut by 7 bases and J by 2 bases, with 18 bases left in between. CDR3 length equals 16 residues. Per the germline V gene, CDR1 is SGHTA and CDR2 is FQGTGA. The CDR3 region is CASTLRPQGTYNEQFF. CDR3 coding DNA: TGTGCCAGCACCCTGAGGCCCCAGGGAACCTACAATGAGCAGTTCTTC. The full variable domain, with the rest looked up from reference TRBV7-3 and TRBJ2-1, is GAGVSQTPSNKVTEKGKYVELRCDPISGHTALYWYRQSLGQGPEFLIYFQGTGAADDSGLPNDRFFAVRPEGSVSTLKIQRTERGDSAVYLCASTLRPQGTYNEQFFGPGTRLTVL.

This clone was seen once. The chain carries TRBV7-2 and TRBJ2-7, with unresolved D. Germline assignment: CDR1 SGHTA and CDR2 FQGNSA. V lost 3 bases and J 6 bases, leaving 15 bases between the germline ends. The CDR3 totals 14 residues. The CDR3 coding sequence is TGTGCCAGCAGCTTTAATTTTCGTAGCATCGAGCAGTACTTC. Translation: CASSFNFRSIEQYF.

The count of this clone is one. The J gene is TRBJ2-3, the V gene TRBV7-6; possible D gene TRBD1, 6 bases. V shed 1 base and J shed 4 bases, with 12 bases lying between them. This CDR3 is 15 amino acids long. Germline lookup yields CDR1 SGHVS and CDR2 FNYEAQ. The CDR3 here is CASSLGGQKSDTQYF. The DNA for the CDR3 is TGTGCCAGCAGCTTAGGGGGGCAGAAGTCAGATACGCAGTATTTT.

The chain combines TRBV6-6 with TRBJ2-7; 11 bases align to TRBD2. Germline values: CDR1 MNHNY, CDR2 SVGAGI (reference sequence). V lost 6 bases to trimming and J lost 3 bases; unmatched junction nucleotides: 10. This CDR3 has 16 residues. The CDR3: CASRLTSGSIRYEQYF. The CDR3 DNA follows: TGTGCCAGCAGGTTAACTAGCGGGAGCATTCGCTACGAGCAGTACTTC.

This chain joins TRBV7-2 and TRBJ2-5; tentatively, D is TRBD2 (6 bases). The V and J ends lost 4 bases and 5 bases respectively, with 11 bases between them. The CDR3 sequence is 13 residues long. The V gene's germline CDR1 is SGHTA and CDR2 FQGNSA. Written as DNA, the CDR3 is TGTGCCAGCAGCTGGGGAGGACGGGAGACCCAGTACTTC. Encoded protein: CASSWGGRETQYF.

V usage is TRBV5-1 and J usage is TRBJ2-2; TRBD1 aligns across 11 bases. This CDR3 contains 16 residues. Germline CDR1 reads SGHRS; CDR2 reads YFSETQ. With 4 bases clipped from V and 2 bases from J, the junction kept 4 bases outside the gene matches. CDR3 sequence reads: CASSVRTGGNTGELFF. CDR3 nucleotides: TGCGCCAGCAGCGTTCGGACAGGGGGCAACACCGGGGAGCTGTTTTTT. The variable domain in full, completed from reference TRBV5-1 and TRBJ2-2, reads KAGVTQTPRYLIKTRGQQVTLSCSPISGHRSVSWYQQTPGQGLQFLFEYFSETQRNKGNFPGRFSGRQFSNSRSEMNVSTLELGDSALYLCASSVRTGGNTGELFFGEGSRLTVL.

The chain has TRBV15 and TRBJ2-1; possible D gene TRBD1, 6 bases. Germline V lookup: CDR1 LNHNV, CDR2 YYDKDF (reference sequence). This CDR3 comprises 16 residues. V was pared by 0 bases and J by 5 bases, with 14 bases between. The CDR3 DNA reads TGTGCCACCAGCAGAGATAAGGGGGACACACACAATGAGCAGTTCTTC. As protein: CATSRDKGDTHNEQFF.

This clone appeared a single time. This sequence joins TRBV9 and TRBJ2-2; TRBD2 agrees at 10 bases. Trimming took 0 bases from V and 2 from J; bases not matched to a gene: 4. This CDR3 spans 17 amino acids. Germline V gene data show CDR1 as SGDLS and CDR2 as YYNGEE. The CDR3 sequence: CASSVELAGINTGELFF. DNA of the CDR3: TGTGCCAGCAGCGTAGAACTAGCGGGGATAAACACCGGGGAGCTGTTTTTT.

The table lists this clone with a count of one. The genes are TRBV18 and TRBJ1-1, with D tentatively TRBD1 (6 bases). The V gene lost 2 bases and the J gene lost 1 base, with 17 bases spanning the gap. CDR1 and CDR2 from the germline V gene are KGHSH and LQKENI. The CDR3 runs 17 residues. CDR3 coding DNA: TGTGCCAGCTCACCAAACATACAGGGCGTGGGGAACACTGAAGCTTTCTTT. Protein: CASSPNIQGVGNTEAFF.

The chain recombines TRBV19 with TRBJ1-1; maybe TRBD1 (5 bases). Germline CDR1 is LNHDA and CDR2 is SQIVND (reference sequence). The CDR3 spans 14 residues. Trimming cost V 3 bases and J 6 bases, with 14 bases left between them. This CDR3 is CASSMGVKGSEAFF. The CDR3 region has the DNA TGTGCCAGTAGTATGGGCGTGAAGGGGTCTGAAGCTTTCTTT.

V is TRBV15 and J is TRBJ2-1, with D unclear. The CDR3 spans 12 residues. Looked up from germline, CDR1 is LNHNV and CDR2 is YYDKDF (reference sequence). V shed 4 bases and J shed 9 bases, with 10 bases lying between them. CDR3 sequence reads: CATSNEIGEQFF. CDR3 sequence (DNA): TGTGCCACCAGCAATGAGATCGGTGAGCAGTTCTTC.

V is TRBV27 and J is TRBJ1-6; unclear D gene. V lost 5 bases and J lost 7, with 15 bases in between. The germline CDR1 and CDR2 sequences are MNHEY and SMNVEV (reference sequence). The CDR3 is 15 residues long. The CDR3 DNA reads TGTGCCAGCAGTCCCCCCCCCGAGGCCAATTCACCCCTCCACTTT. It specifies CASSPPPEANSPLHF.

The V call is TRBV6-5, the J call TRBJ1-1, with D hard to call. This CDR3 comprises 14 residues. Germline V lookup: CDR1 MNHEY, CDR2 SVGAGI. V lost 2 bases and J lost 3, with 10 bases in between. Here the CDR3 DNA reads TGTGCCAGCAGTTACCTTTTGGAGGACACTGAAGCTTTCTTT. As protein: CASSYLLEDTEAFF.

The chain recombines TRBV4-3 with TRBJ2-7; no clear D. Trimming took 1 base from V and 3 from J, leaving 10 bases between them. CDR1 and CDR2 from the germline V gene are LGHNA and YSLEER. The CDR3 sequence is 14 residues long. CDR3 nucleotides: TGCGCCAGCAGCCAAGTCCACGGAGACTACGAGCAGTACTTC. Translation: CASSQVHGDYEQYF.

The CDR3, as DNA: TGCGCCAGCAGCCAAGATAACCCCCGGGGAGTCACCGGGGAGCTGTTTTTT. Translated, it gives CASSQDNPRGVTGELFF. The V call is TRBV4-3, the J call TRBJ2-2; tentative D call: TRBD2 (5 bases). Trimming took 0 bases from V and 4 from J, leaving 15 bases between them. The germline V gene has CDR1 LGHNA and CDR2 YSLEER. The CDR3 runs to 17 residues.

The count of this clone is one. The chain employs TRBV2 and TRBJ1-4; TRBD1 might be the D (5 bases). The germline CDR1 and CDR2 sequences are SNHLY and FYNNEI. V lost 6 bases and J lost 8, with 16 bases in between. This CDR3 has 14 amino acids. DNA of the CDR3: TGTGCCAGCAGCCTTGGACGGGGGAGGGAAAAACTGTTTTTT. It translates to CASSLGRGREKLFF. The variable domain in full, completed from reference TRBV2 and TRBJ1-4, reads EPEVTQTPSHQVTQMGQEVILRCVPISNHLYFYWYRQILGQKVEFLVSFYNNEISEKSEIFDDQFSVERPDGSNFTLKIRSTKLEDSAMYFCASSLGRGREKLFFGSGTQLSVL.

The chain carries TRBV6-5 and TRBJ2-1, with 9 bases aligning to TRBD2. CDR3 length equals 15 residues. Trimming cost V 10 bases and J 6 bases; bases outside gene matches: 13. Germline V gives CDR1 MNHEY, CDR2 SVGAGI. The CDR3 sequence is CATTLAGSEGNEQFF. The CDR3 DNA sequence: TGTGCCACCACCCTAGCGGGATCTGAAGGCAATGAGCAGTTCTTC.